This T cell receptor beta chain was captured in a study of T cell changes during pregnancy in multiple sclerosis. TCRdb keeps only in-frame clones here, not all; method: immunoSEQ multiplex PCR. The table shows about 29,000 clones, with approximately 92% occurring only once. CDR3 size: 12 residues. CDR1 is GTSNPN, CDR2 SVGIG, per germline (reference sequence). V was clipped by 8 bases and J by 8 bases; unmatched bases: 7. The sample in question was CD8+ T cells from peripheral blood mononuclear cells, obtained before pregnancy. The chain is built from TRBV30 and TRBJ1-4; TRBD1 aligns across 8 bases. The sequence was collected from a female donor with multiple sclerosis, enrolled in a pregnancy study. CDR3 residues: CALGQVGEKLFF. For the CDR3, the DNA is TGTGCCCTGGGACAGGTGGGGGAAAAACTGTTTTTT.